A single sample is the source of the 20 T cell receptor beta chains below, sequenced in a study of blood T cell repertoires in COVID-19. The protocol was immunoSEQ multiplex PCR, while the TCRdb copy is restricted to in-frame clones and leaves out a portion. The sample includes roughly 300,000 clones, 91% of them seen just once. The specimen was peripheral blood. Receptors originate from a woman younger than 45 with COVID-19, enrolled during active disease.

The chain combines TRBV7-9 with TRBJ1-4; a weak D match, TRBD1 (5 bases). Trimming left V 6 bases short and J 7 bases short, with 15 bases between. Per the germline V gene, CDR1 is SEHNR and CDR2 is FQNEAQ (reference sequence). This CDR3 has 14 amino acids. CDR3 amino acids: CASSWDYRSEKLFF. The CDR3 DNA sequence: TGTGCCAGCAGTTGGGACTACCGGAGTGAAAAACTGTTTTTT.

The genes are TRBV7-9 and TRBJ2-5; 9 bases fit TRBD2. Per the germline V gene, CDR1 is SEHNR and CDR2 is FQNEAQ (reference sequence). Losses at the gene ends were 0 bases for V and 5 bases for J; bases not matched to a gene: 4. The CDR3 spans 15 residues. CDR3 protein: CASSLASGSRETQYF. In nucleotides, the CDR3 is TGTGCCAGCAGCTTAGCTAGCGGGAGTCGGGAGACCCAGTACTTC.

This chain links TRBV7-2 with TRBJ1-2; possible D gene TRBD1, 5 bases. Germline loops: CDR1 SGHTA, CDR2 FQGNSA. This CDR3 region has 14 residues. V shed 4 bases and J shed 4 bases, with 13 bases lying between them. The CDR3 nucleotides read TGTGCCAGCAGCTGGGGGGTTGGGACCTATGGCTACACCTTC. Translated, it gives CASSWGVGTYGYTF.

The V call is TRBV18, the J call TRBJ2-5; D is undetermined. CDR1 KGHSH and CDR2 LQKENI come from the germline V gene. V shed 3 bases and J shed 2 bases, with 4 bases lying between them. The CDR3 loop spans 12 amino acids. CDR3: CASSPHQETQYF. The CDR3 DNA follows: TGTGCCAGCTCACCCCATCAAGAGACCCAGTACTTC.

This rearrangement joins TRBV5-4 to TRBJ2-3; 11 bases are shared with TRBD2. V was pared by 4 bases and J by 4 bases, with 5 bases of the junction left unmatched. Germline V gene sequence: CDR1 SGHNT, CDR2 YYREEE (reference sequence). The CDR3 spans 15 residues. CDR3 nucleotide sequence: TGTGCCAGCAGCCCTAGCGGGAGGAGGGCAGATACGCAGTATTTT. Its translation: CASSPSGRRADTQYF.

The chain recombines TRBV5-5 with TRBJ1-1; TRBD1 agrees at 7 bases. CDR1 and CDR2 (germline): SGHKS, YYEKEE (reference sequence). J was trimmed by 0 bases and V by 3 bases; bases with no gene match: 2. The CDR3 is made up of 14 amino acids. The CDR3 reads CASSSTGMNTEAFF. The CDR3 nucleotides are TGTGCCAGCAGCTCGACAGGGATGAACACTGAAGCTTTCTTT. Full variable domain (missing parts from reference TRBV5-5 and TRBJ1-1): DAGVTQSPTHLIKTRGQQVTLRCSPISGHKSVSWYQQVLGQGPQFIFQYYEKEERGRGNFPDRFSARQFPNYSSELNVNALLLGDSALYLCASSSTGMNTEAFFGQGTRLTVV.

The rearrangement joins TRBV6-5 to TRBJ1-1; no clear D. Trimming left V 5 bases short and J 0 bases short, with 13 bases between. The CDR3 contains 15 residues. Germline-derived CDR1 and CDR2 are MNHEY and SVGAGI. The CDR3 DNA is TGTGCCAGCAGTCCAAATCAACTGATGAACACTGAAGCTTTCTTT. Its translation: CASSPNQLMNTEAFF.

This clone was recorded a few times. The genes are TRBV7-3 and TRBJ2-3, with 10 nucleotides matching TRBD1. The V and J ends lost 5 bases and 4 bases, in that order; junction bases with no gene match: 3. CDR1 SGHTA and CDR2 FQGTGA come from the germline V gene. CDR3 length: 14 residues. CDR3 in DNA: TGTGCCAGCAGCCGGACAGGGGGAGCAGATACGCAGTATTTT. This encodes CASSRTGGADTQYF.

J is TRBJ2-1 and V is TRBV6-5, with 12 bases fitting TRBD2. The germline gives CDR1 MNHEY, CDR2 SVGAGI. V lost 7 bases to trimming and J lost 6 bases; unmatched junction nucleotides: 4. The CDR3 has 14 amino acids. CDR3 nucleotides: TGTGCCAGCACCGGGGGACTAGCGGGCAATGAGCAGTTCTTC. It yields the protein CASTGGLAGNEQFF.

There are a few counts of this clone. The V gene is TRBV6-5, the J gene TRBJ1-5; no clear D gene. Trimming left V 0 bases short and J 0 bases short, with 6 bases between. Looked up from germline, CDR1 is MNHEY and CDR2 is SVGAGI. The CDR3 sequence is 15 residues long. The CDR3 region has the DNA TGTGCCAGCAGTTACTCTACCGGTAGCAATCAGCCCCAGCATTTT. Translating gives CASSYSTGSNQPQHF.

The chain combines TRBV7-9 with TRBJ2-7, with TRBD1 identical over 9 bases. The CDR3 is 14 amino acids. After removal of 4 bases from V and 3 bases from J, the junction contained 4 bases not matched to a gene. Germline loops: CDR1 SEHNR, CDR2 FQNEAQ (reference sequence). Here the CDR3 reads CASSWPGQGYEQYF. CDR3 DNA: TGTGCCAGCAGCTGGCCGGGACAGGGCTACGAGCAGTACTTC.

The rearrangement joins TRBV2 to TRBJ1-5; D possibly corresponds to TRBD1 (6 bases). The CDR3 contains 15 residues. CDR1 is SNHLY and CDR2 is FYNNEI in the germline V gene. V was clipped by 5 bases and J by 0 bases, with 11 bases between them. CDR3 bases: TGTGCCAGCAGTCGGGGGGCGTATAGCAATCAGCCCCAGCATTTT. Residues: CASSRGAYSNQPQHF.

This rearrangement joins TRBV27 to TRBJ1-1; TRBD1 might be the D (6 bases). Germline V gives CDR1 MNHEY, CDR2 SMNVEV (reference sequence). Deletions cut 7 bases from V and 1 base from J, with 10 bases between. The CDR3 consists of 13 residues. DNA of the CDR3: TGTGCCAGCACCTCGGACAGGAACACTGAAGCTTTCTTT. Residues: CASTSDRNTEAFF.

The V gene is TRBV5-1, the J gene TRBJ1-1; D is unresolved. V lost 4 bases, J lost 0 bases, and 7 bases lay in between. Per the germline V gene, CDR1 is SGHRS and CDR2 is YFSETQ. CDR3 size: 13 residues. The CDR3 coding sequence is TGCGCCAGCAGCACTACTATGAACACTGAAGCTTTCTTT. Its protein is CASSTTMNTEAFF.

The DNA of the CDR3 is TGTGCCAGCAGCTTAGATCAGTCCGATGAGACCCAGTACTTC. Its translation: CASSLDQSDETQYF. This chain uses TRBV7-9 with TRBJ2-5; no clear D gene. The V end was cut by 1 base, the J end by 5 bases, with 11 bases between. The CDR3 length is 14 residues. Germline CDR1 is SEHNR and CDR2 is FQNEAQ (reference sequence). Filled out from reference TRBV7-9 and TRBJ2-5, the complete variable domain reads DTGVSQNPRHKITKRGQNVTFRCDPISEHNRLYWYRQTLGQGPEFLTYFQNEAQLEKSRLLSDRFSAERPKGSFSTLEIQRTEQGDSAMYLCASSLDQSDETQYFGPGTRLLVL.

In its sample, this clone was seen a few times. The chain uses TRBV30 and TRBJ2-5, with TRBD1 identical over 8 bases. The CDR3 totals 16 residues. After removal of 0 bases from V and 4 bases from J, the junction contained 10 bases not matched to a gene. Germline V gives CDR1 GTSNPN, CDR2 SVGIG (reference sequence). The CDR3 here is CAWSVLTTGGGETQYF. The CDR3 region has the DNA TGTGCCTGGAGTGTCCTAACTACAGGGGGAGGAGAGACCCAGTACTTC.

This clone was recorded a few times. The genes are TRBV18 and TRBJ1-6; weak D call: TRBD1 (6 bases). V was trimmed by 2 bases and J by 7 bases, leaving 12 bases between them. The CDR3 is 15 residues long. Germline assignment: CDR1 KGHSH and CDR2 LQKENI. This chain's CDR3 is CASSPSTGRNSPLHF. The CDR3 bases are TGTGCCAGCTCACCATCAACAGGGCGAAATTCACCCCTCCACTTT.

This rearrangement joins TRBV4-2 to TRBJ1-1; D is perhaps TRBD1 (5 bases). Germline assignment: CDR1 LGHNA and CDR2 YNFKEQ. The CDR3 consists of 14 residues. Trimming left V 3 bases short and J 5 bases short, with 13 bases between. As DNA, the CDR3 is TGTGCCAGCAGCCACCCGGGACTGGGGACTGAAGCTTTCTTT. Protein sequence: CASSHPGLGTEAFF.

CDR3 residues: CASTLTGFGYTF. The CDR3 DNA follows: TGTGCCAGTACCCTGACAGGGTTTGGCTACACCTTC. The chain carries TRBV19 and TRBJ1-2; 7 positions match TRBD1. This CDR3 has 12 amino acids. V gave up 7 bases and J gave up 7 bases; unmatched junction bases: 6. CDR1 and CDR2 (germline): LNHDA, SQIVND (reference sequence).

This chain links TRBV7-8 with TRBJ2-1; 8 bases map to TRBD2. V lost 5 bases and J lost 0; bases outside the gene matches: 6. The V gene's germline CDR1 is SGHVS and CDR2 FQNEAQ. There are 16 residues in the CDR3. CDR3 sequence reads: CASSTGSGGSYNEQFF. CDR3 bases: TGTGCCAGCAGCACTGGCAGCGGGGGCTCCTACAATGAGCAGTTCTTC.